The clone carrying this T cell receptor (beta chain) was picked up one time. This sample includes further DNA sequences coding for the same CDR3. The entry originates in a study of shared clonotypes between healthy human individuals. Study summary: Each donor's CD8 memory used one plate, CD8 naive two, each CD4 subset three.

Naive CD8 populations comprised CD45RO-negative cells positively selected for CCR7, excluding terminally differentiated effector memory CD45RA+ cells. Only Caucasian adults living in Nashville, Tennessee served as donors. The CDR3 is 12 amino acids. Trimming pared 0 bases from V and 8 bases from J, leaving 6 bases between. CDR1 is SEHNR and CDR2 is FQNEAQ in the germline V gene (reference sequence). At deep level, the assay was performed. The sorted-subset replicate PCRs were given 200 ng DNA, which is some 29,000 T cell genomes. Using immunoSEQ multiplex PCR, the repertoire was profiled, and TCRdb retains in-frame clones only, with some absent. The repertoire holds about 2.1 million clones, roughly 91% seen once, with over 1.5% in the top ten.

The receptor was derived from a man between 18 and 35 years old in good health. Some clones in this sample may be carry-over from other donors' samples. Specimen: naive CD8+ T cells from PBMCs. J is TRBJ2-3 and V is TRBV7-9; D remains unclear. CDR3 nucleotide sequence: TGTGCCAGCAGCTTAGCTGGTGGTACGCAGTATTTT. Encoded protein: CASSLAGGTQYF.